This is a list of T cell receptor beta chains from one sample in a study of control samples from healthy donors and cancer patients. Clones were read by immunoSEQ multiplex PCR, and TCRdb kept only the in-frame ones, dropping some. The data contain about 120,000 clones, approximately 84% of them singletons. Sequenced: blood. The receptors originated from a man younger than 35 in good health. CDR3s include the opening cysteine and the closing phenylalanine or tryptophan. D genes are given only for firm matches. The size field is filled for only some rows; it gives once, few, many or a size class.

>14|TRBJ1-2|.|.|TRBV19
CASSIPTGNYGYTF
TGTGCCAGTAGTATTCCCACAGGCAACTATGGCTACACCTTC
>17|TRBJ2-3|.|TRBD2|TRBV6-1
CASSEDPLAGVADTQYF
TGTGCCAGCAGTGAAGACCCTCTAGCGGGAGTCGCAGATACGCAGTATTTT
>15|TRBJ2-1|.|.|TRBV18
CASSPLPTIDNEQFF
TGTGCCAGCTCACCACTCCCGACAATCGACAATGAGCAGTTCTTC
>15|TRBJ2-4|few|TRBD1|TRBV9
CASSVEDRGGDIQYF
TGTGCCAGCAGCGTAGAGGACAGGGGTGGAGACATTCAGTACTTC
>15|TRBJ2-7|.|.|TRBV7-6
CASSPNPDLKYEQYF
TGTGCCAGCAGCCCCAACCCCGACCTCAAATACGAGCAGTACTTC
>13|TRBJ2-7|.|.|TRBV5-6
CASSLGGRNREYF
TGTGCCAGCAGCTTAGGGGGGAGGAACCGGGAGTACTTC
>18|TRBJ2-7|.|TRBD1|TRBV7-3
CASSFQAGTGGRGNEQYF
TGTGCCAGCAGCTTCCAAGCCGGGACAGGGGGCCGCGGCAACGAGCAGTACTTC
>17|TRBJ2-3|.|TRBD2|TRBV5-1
CASSPGRASGGTDTQYF
TGCGCCAGCAGCCCCGGACGCGCGAGCGGGGGCACAGATACGCAGTATTTT
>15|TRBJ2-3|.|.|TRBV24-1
CATSDLRGGTDTQYF
TGTGCCACCAGTGATTTGCGGGGAGGCACAGATACGCAGTATTTT
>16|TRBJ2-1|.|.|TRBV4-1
CASSQDKTSLANEQFF
TGCGCCAGCAGCCAAGATAAAACTAGCTTGGCGAATGAGCAGTTCTTC
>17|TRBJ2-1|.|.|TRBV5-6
CASTQISSGTTYNEQFF
TGTGCCAGCACCCAAATCTCATCCGGGACGACCTACAATGAGCAGTTCTTC
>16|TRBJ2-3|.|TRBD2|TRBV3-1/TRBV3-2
CASSQASSGSLDTQYF
TGTGCCAGCAGCCAAGCTTCAAGCGGGAGTCTGGATACGCAGTATTTT
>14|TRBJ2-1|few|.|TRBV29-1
CSVDQGGPANEQFF
TGCAGCGTTGATCAGGGTGGGCCGGCCAATGAGCAGTTCTTC
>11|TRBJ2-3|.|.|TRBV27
CASSQGMSQYF
TGTGCCAGCAGTCAGGGAATGTCCCAGTATTTT
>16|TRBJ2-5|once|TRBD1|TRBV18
CASSPGQGGFLETQYF
TGTGCCAGCTCACCGGGACAGGGGGGATTTTTGGAGACCCAGTACTTC
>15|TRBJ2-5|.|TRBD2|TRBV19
CASSRTSGIGETQYF
TGTGCCAGTAGCCGGACTAGCGGGATAGGAGAGACCCAGTACTTC
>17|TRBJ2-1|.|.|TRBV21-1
CASRLNGRLAEYNEQFF
TGTGCCAGCAGGCTTAACGGGAGACTAGCGGAGTACAATGAGCAGTTCTTC
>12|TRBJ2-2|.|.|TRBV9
CASSGRPGELFF
TGTGCCAGCAGTGGTAGACCCGGGGAGCTGTTTTTT
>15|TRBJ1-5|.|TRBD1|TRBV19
CATTRGTGDNQPQHF
TGTGCCACCACCCGGGGCACAGGGGACAATCAGCCCCAGCATTTT
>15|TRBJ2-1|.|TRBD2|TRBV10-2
CASSLLAGRVWEQFF
TGCGCCAGCAGCCTTCTAGCGGGGAGGGTGTGGGAGCAGTTCTTC
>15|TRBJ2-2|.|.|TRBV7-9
CASRGKGTNTGELFF
TGTGCCAGCAGGGGTAAGGGTACGAACACCGGGGAGCTGTTTTTT
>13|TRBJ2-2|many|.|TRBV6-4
CASSSGNTGELFF
TGTGCCAGCAGTAGCGGGAACACCGGGGAGCTGTTTTTT
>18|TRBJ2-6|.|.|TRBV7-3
CASSPRQVTLSGANVLTF
TGTGCCAGCAGCCCAAGACAGGTAACCCTCTCTGGGGCCAACGTCCTGACTTTC
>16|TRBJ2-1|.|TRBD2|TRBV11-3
CASSQQTSGFYNEQFF
TGTGCCAGCAGCCAACAGACTAGCGGATTCTACAATGAGCAGTTCTTC
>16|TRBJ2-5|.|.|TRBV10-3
CAISDSTGRDQETQYF
TGTGCCATCAGTGATTCTACCGGCAGAGACCAAGAGACCCAGTACTTC
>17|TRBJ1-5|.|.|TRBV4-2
CASSQDSSGRGNQPQHF
TGTGCCAGCAGCCAAGATTCGTCGGGTAGGGGCAATCAGCCCCAGCATTTT
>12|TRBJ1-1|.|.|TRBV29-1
CSVERANTEAFF
TGCAGCGTAGAACGGGCGAACACTGAAGCTTTCTTT
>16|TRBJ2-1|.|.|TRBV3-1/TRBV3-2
CASSLMGLASYNEQFF
TGTGCCAGCAGCCTCATGGGACTTGCCTCCTACAATGAGCAGTTCTTC
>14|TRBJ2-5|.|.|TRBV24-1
CATSRDDSRVAQYF
TGTGCCACCAGCAGGGACGACAGTCGAGTGGCCCAGTACTTC
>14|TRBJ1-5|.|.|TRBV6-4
CASSETQQNQPQHF
TGTGCCAGCAGTGAAACCCAACAAAATCAGCCCCAGCATTTT
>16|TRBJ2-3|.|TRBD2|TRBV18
CASSPALAASTDTQYF
TGTGCCAGCTCACCCGCCCTAGCGGCTAGCACAGATACGCAGTATTTT
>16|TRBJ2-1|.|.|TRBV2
CASSPEGSRTYNEQFF
TGTGCCAGCAGCCCAGAAGGGAGCCGCACCTACAATGAGCAGTTCTTC
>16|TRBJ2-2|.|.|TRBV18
CASSPNSAALSGELFF
TGTGCCAGCTCACCAAATTCTGCAGCCCTGAGCGGGGAGCTGTTTTTT
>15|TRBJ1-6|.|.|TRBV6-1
CASSEDSSYNSPLHF
TGTGCCAGCAGTGAAGACAGCTCCTATAATTCACCCCTCCACTTT
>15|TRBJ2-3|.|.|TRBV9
CASSVALRDTDTQYF
TGTGCCAGCAGCGTAGCTTTGAGGGACACAGATACGCAGTATTTT
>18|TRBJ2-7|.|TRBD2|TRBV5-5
CASSFGSTRTSGKYEQYF
TGTGCCAGCAGCTTCGGTAGTACCAGGACTAGCGGGAAGTACGAGCAGTACTTC
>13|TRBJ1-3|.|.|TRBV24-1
CATSDYRGNTIYF
TGTGCCACCAGTGATTACCGCGGAAACACCATATATTTT
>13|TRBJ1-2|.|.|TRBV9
CASAPLQGHGYTF
TGTGCCAGCGCACCACTACAGGGTCACGGCTACACCTTC
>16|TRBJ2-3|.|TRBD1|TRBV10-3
CAISEPTGGSTDTQYF
TGTGCCATCAGTGAGCCCACAGGGGGTAGCACAGATACGCAGTATTTT
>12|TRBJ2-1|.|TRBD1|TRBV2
CASRDRGDEQFF
TGTGCCAGCAGGGACAGGGGGGATGAGCAGTTCTTC
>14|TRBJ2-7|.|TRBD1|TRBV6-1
CASSETGPGDEQYF
TGTGCCAGCAGTGAGACAGGGCCCGGGGACGAGCAGTACTTC
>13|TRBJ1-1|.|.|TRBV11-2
CASSVGQNTEAFF
TGTGCCAGCAGCGTGGGTCAGAACACTGAAGCTTTCTTT
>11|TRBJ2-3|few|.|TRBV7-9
CASASGDTQYF
TGTGCCAGCGCATCTGGGGATACGCAGTATTTT
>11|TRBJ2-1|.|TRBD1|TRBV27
CATYRGNEQFF
TGTGCCACTTACAGGGGGAATGAGCAGTTCTTC
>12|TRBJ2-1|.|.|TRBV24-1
CATNREGNEQFF
TGTGCCACCAACAGGGAAGGCAATGAGCAGTTCTTC
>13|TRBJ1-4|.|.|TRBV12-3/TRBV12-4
CASSFFGGEKLFF
TGTGCCAGCAGTTTTTTCGGGGGCGAAAAACTGTTTTTT
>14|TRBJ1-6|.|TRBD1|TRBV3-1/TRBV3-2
CASSPRDRNSPLHF
TGTGCCAGCAGCCCCCGGGACAGGAATTCACCCCTCCACTTT
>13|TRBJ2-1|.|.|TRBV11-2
CASSSDHAVRWFF
TGTGCCAGCAGCTCCGACCACGCCGTACGTTGGTTCTTC
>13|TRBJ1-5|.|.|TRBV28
CASKAVVNQPQHF
TGTGCCTCCAAGGCCGTGGTCAATCAGCCCCAGCATTTT
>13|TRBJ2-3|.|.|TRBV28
CASSPSGTDTQYF
TGTGCCAGCAGCCCCTCCGGGACAGATACGCAGTATTTT
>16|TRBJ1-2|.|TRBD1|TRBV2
CASSEALTGTAYGYTF
TGTGCCAGCAGTGAAGCCTTAACCGGGACAGCTTATGGCTACACCTTC
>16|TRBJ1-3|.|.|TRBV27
CASSLMDGSSGNTIYF
TGTGCCAGCAGTTTAATGGACGGGAGCTCTGGAAACACCATATATTTT
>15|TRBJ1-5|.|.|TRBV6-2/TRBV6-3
CASSRPGDIGQPQHF
TGTGCCAGCAGTCGTCCGGGGGATATAGGTCAGCCCCAGCATTTT
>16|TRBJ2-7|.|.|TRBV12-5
CASGFHPHYGSYEQYF
TGTGCTAGTGGTTTCCACCCGCATTACGGCTCCTACGAGCAGTACTTC
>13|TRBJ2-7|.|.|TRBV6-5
CASSYGGLGEQYF
TGTGCCAGCAGTTACGGTGGACTCGGCGAGCAGTACTTC
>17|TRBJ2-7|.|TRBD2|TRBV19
CASSKAPARELSYEQHF
TGTGCCAGTAGTAAGGCCCCCGCGCGGGAGCTCTCCTACGAGCAGCACTTC
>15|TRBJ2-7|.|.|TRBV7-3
CASSLGGASSYEQYF
TGTGCCAGCAGCCTCGGAGGAGCCAGCTCCTACGAGCAGTACTTC
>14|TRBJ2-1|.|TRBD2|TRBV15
CATALAGGRGEQFF
TGTGCCACCGCTCTAGCGGGAGGCCGGGGTGAGCAGTTCTTC
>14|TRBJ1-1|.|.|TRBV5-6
CASSPNGQNTEAFF
TGTGCCAGCAGCCCGAACGGACAGAACACTGAAGCTTTCTTT